A single sample gave rise to the 26 T cell receptor beta chains below, sequenced in a study of blood T cell repertoires in COVID-19. This table comes from immunoSEQ multiplex PCR, and its TCRdb copy is limited to in-frame clones, with some not included. The sample holds 100,000 or so clones, about 83% seen once. Specimen: peripheral blood. These receptors originate from a man between 65 and 85 years old with active or convalescent COVID-19.

V is TRBV5-8 and J is TRBJ1-2; 8 positions match TRBD1. The trim removed 6 bases at V and 2 bases at J, leaving 9 bases unmatched. Germline loops: CDR1 SGHTS, CDR2 YDEGEE. This CDR3 spans 15 amino acids. CDR3 coding DNA: TGTGCCAGCAATTTAGGGACAGGACTCAACTATGGCTACACCTTC. It encodes CASNLGTGLNYGYTF.

This chain links TRBV7-9 with TRBJ2-1, with 7 bases fitting TRBD2. The CDR3 loop spans 13 amino acids. Looked up from germline, CDR1 is SEHNR and CDR2 is FQNEAQ (reference sequence). V was clipped by 5 bases and J by 8 bases; unmatched bases: 6. CDR3 nucleotides: TGTGCCAGCAGCAGTACCCGGGGGGATGAGCAGTTCTTC. Protein: CASSSTRGDEQFF.

The chain links TRBV28 to TRBJ2-2, with TRBD1 matching 7 bases. The J segment lost 13 bases and the V segment lost 4 bases, leaving 12 bases of the junction unmatched. Germline V gives CDR1 MDHEN, CDR2 SYDVKM. This CDR3 spans 14 amino acids. In DNA form, the CDR3 reads TGTGCCAGCAGTTCGGGACAGTTTGCCCGAGGGCTGTTTTTT. Translating it yields CASSSGQFARGLFF.

Here the CDR3 DNA reads TGTGCCAGCAGTTGGGCAGGGGGCGGATTCTACGAGCAGTACTTC. Its translation is CASSWAGGGFYEQYF. The chain recombines TRBV6-5 with TRBJ2-7, with TRBD1 identical over 8 bases. The CDR3 is made up of 15 amino acids. Germline V gene data show CDR1 as MNHEY and CDR2 as SVGAGI. V lost 4 bases to trimming and J lost 3 bases; unmatched junction nucleotides: 8.

This chain uses TRBV29-1 with TRBJ1-4; D unresolved. The CDR3 consists of 13 residues. Germline-derived CDR1 and CDR2 are SQVTM and ANQGSEA. V was shortened by 4 bases and J by 4 bases, with 10 bases between the two germline ends. The CDR3 region has the DNA TGCAGCGTTGTAGGAGGGTATAATGAAAAACTGTTTTTT. Protein: CSVVGGYNEKLFF.

This clone was recorded a few times. The V call is TRBV2, the J call TRBJ1-5; TRBD1 matches at 7 bases. The V and J ends lost 2 bases and 1 base, in that order; junction bases with no gene match: 5. Germline CDR1 reads SNHLY; CDR2 reads FYNNEI. The CDR3 is 16 residues long. The CDR3 reads CASSEYGGQSNQPQHF. The CDR3 DNA sequence: TGTGCCAGCAGTGAATATGGGGGACAGAGCAATCAGCCCCAGCATTTT. Full variable domain (outside the CDR3, taken from reference TRBV2 and TRBJ1-5): EPEVTQTPSHQVTQMGQEVILRCVPISNHLYFYWYRQILGQKVEFLVSFYNNEISEKSEIFDDQFSVERPDGSNFTLKIRSTKLEDSAMYFCASSEYGGQSNQPQHFGDGTRLSIL.

In this sample, this clone turned up once. The rearrangement links TRBV29-1 to TRBJ2-3; 7 bases are shared with TRBD1. The junction had 5 bases not matched to a gene; V was cut back by 7 bases and J by 1 base. Germline CDR1 and CDR2: SQVTM and ANQGSEA. CDR3 size: 13 residues. Here the CDR3 reads CSGHRGGTDTQYF. The CDR3 DNA reads as TGCAGCGGACACAGGGGTGGCACAGATACGCAGTATTTT.

V gene TRBV13 combines with J gene TRBJ2-7, with 8 bases matching TRBD2. The junction had 1 base not matched to a gene; V was cut back by 3 bases and J by 0 bases. The germline gives CDR1 PRHDT, CDR2 FYEKMQ (reference sequence). This CDR3 has 14 residues. Here the CDR3 DNA reads TGTGCCAGCAGCTTGAGCGGGGGCTCCTACGAGCAGTACTTC. Amino acid sequence: CASSLSGGSYEQYF. The variable domain in full, with the rest retrieved from reference TRBV13 and TRBJ2-7, is AAGVIQSPRHLIKEKRETATLKCYPIPRHDTVYWYQQGPGQDPQFLISFYEKMQSDKGSIPDRFSAQQFSDYHSELNMSSLELGDSALYFCASSLSGGSYEQYFGPGTRLTVT.

The chain is built from TRBV6-5 and TRBJ1-2, with TRBD1 identical over 9 bases. Germline V gene lookup returns CDR1 MNHEY and CDR2 SVGAGI. The CDR3 totals 13 residues. V trimming: 6 bases; J trimming: 6 bases; junction bases outside the gene matches: 5. CDR3 bases: TGTGCCAGCAGGCGGACAGGGGTGGATGGCTACACCTTC. Translated, it gives CASRRTGVDGYTF.

This clone was recorded once. The rearrangement joins TRBV5-1 to TRBJ2-5, with D tentatively TRBD2 (7 bases). CDR3 length: 16 residues. Per germline, CDR1 SGHRS and CDR2 YFSETQ. V lost 0 bases, J lost 5 bases, and 17 bases lay in between. Here the CDR3 DNA reads TGCGCCAGCAGCTTGGCCCCTGGGGGGGCCGATGAGACCCAGTACTTC. As protein: CASSLAPGGADETQYF.

The chain employs TRBV18 and TRBJ2-7, with TRBD1 identical over 11 bases. Per the germline V gene, CDR1 is KGHSH and CDR2 is LQKENI. The V gene end was trimmed by 3 bases and the J gene end by 7 bases; junction bases not matched to a gene: 2. CDR3 size: 13 residues. The CDR3 DNA sequence: TGTGCCAGCTCACCGGACAGGGGGCGTGAGCAGTACTTC. It encodes CASSPDRGREQYF.

J is TRBJ1-5 and V is TRBV18, with 9 bases fitting TRBD1. Per the germline V gene, CDR1 is KGHSH and CDR2 is LQKENI. J was trimmed by 6 bases and V by 4 bases; bases with no gene match: 4. This CDR3 has 14 residues. The DNA of the CDR3 is TGTGCCAGCTCACGGACAGGGGCGACTCAGCCCCAGCATTTT. Protein product: CASSRTGATQPQHF.

CDR3 in amino acids: CASSLALWNSPLHF. CDR3 DNA: TGTGCCAGCAGCTTGGCCCTTTGGAATTCACCCCTCCACTTT. The chain is built from TRBV11-2 and TRBJ1-6; D not certain. This CDR3 is built from 14 residues. Trimming removed 3 bases from V and 7 bases from J, with 10 bases in between. Germline CDR1 reads SGHAT; CDR2 reads FQNNGV.

The genes are TRBV4-2 and TRBJ2-2; TRBD1 matches at 9 bases. The junction had 6 bases not matched to a gene; V was cut back by 0 bases and J by 7 bases. The CDR3 is 16 residues long. In germline, CDR1 is LGHNA, CDR2 YNFKEQ. For the CDR3, the DNA is TGTGCCAGCAGCCAAGAACCGGGACAGGGCCTCGGGGAGCTGTTTTTT. Protein sequence: CASSQEPGQGLGELFF.

The chain combines TRBV24-1 with TRBJ2-2; TRBD1 aligns across 8 bases. Germline assignment: CDR1 KGHDR and CDR2 SFDVKD. The V gene end was trimmed by 3 bases and the J gene end by 4 bases; junction bases not matched to a gene: 6. CDR3 length: 16 residues. The DNA for the CDR3 is TGTGCCACCAGTGATCCTGGACAGGGCAGCACCGGGGAGCTGTTTTTT. Translation: CATSDPGQGSTGELFF.

This chain uses TRBV3-1 (or the pseudogene TRBV3-2) with TRBJ1-2, with D tentatively TRBD1 (5 bases). CDR3 length equals 13 residues. V was pared by 4 bases and J by 5 bases, with 11 bases between. Germline assignment: CDR1 LGHDT and CDR2 YNNKEL (reference sequence). The DNA of the CDR3 is TGTGCCAGCAGCCGAGGGGAGGGGTATGGCTACACCTTC. Translating gives CASSRGEGYGYTF.

The CDR3 protein is CASSMGQAYGYTF. As DNA, the CDR3 is TGTGCCAGCAGTATGGGACAGGCCTATGGCTACACCTTC. This chain connects TRBV6-5 to TRBJ1-2; 8 bases match TRBD1. Germline V CDR1 and CDR2: MNHEY, SVGAGI. There are 13 residues in the CDR3. V was pared by 5 bases and J by 4 bases, with 3 bases of the junction left unmatched.

The chain carries TRBV2 and TRBJ1-6; the D gene is possibly TRBD1 (6 bases). The CDR3 is 15 residues long. Germline values: CDR1 SNHLY, CDR2 FYNNEI. V was trimmed by 7 bases and J by 6 bases, leaving 16 bases between them. CDR3 DNA: TGTGCCAGCACCCGACGAGGGGGACCTAATTCACCCCTCCACTTT. Its translation: CASTRRGGPNSPLHF.

The rearrangement links TRBV6-5 to TRBJ2-4; tentatively, D is TRBD2 (6 bases). V was clipped by 7 bases and J by 7 bases, with 11 bases between them. Germline values: CDR1 MNHEY, CDR2 SVGAGI. The CDR3 runs to 12 residues. The CDR3 region is CASKGGSNIQYF. The CDR3 coding sequence is TGTGCCAGCAAAGGAGGGAGCAACATTCAGTACTTC.

The chain joins TRBV7-8 to TRBJ1-1; no firm D call. Germline CDR1 SGHVS, CDR2 FQNEAQ. The CDR3 loop spans 12 amino acids. The V gene lost 3 bases and the J gene lost 2 bases, with 4 bases spanning the gap. CDR3 residues: CASSFLNTEAFF. In DNA form, the CDR3 reads TGTGCCAGCAGCTTCCTAAACACTGAAGCTTTCTTT. The full variable domain, in which reference TRBV7-8 and TRBJ1-1 provide the parts outside the CDR3, is GAGVSQSPRYKVAKRGQDVALRCDPISGHVSLFWYQQALGQGPEFLTYFQNEAQLDKSGLPSDRFFAERPEGSVSTLKIQRTQQEDSAVYLCASSFLNTEAFFGQGTRLTVV.

Points on this clone: Within the sample, other DNA sequences also encode this same CDR3. CDR3: CASSPGGGGTEAFF. The CDR3 coding sequence is TGTGCCAGCAGTCCGGGGGGCGGAGGTACTGAAGCTTTCTTT. The chain has TRBV7-3 and TRBJ1-1, with a tentative D call TRBD1 (6 bases). Trimming removed 6 bases from V and 5 bases from J, with 16 bases in between. Germline CDR1 reads SGHTA; CDR2 reads FQGTGA. The CDR3 consists of 14 residues.

This chain links TRBV15 with TRBJ1-1; 8 nucleotides line up with TRBD1. The V and J ends lost 4 bases and 3 bases, in that order; junction bases with no gene match: 4. Germline CDR1 and CDR2: LNHNV and YYDKDF (reference sequence). The CDR3 extends over 14 amino acids. The CDR3 protein is CATSKTTGDTEAFF. For the CDR3, the DNA is TGTGCCACCAGCAAAACGACAGGGGACACTGAAGCTTTCTTT.

This chain connects TRBV5-4 to TRBJ2-7; TRBD1 agrees at 11 bases. The J segment lost 3 bases and the V segment lost 3 bases, leaving 8 bases of the junction unmatched. This CDR3 spans 16 amino acids. Germline V gives CDR1 SGHNT, CDR2 YYREEE (reference sequence). The CDR3 DNA is TGTGCCAGCAGCTGGGGGGGACAGGGGGTTTACTACGAGCAGTACTTC. It yields the protein CASSWGGQGVYYEQYF. The full variable domain, completed using reference TRBV5-4 and TRBJ2-7, is ETGVTQSPTHLIKTRGQQVTLRCSSQSGHNTVSWYQQALGQGPQFIFQYYREEENGRGNFPPRFSGLQFPNYSSELNVNALELDDSALYLCASSWGGQGVYYEQYFGPGTRLTVT.

This chain joins TRBV7-2 and TRBJ2-3, with a possible D match to TRBD1 (6 bases). There are 16 residues in the CDR3. The germline CDR1 and CDR2 sequences are SGHTA and FQGNSA. V was trimmed by 5 bases and J by 3 bases, leaving 18 bases between them. The CDR3 DNA reads as TGTGCCAGCAGCCCAACCCGACAGGAGTTAACAGATACGCAGTATTTT. Its protein is CASSPTRQELTDTQYF.

This clone appeared a few times. This chain joins TRBV6-1 and TRBJ2-1; D is undetermined. The CDR3 length is 15 residues. Germline loops: CDR1 MNHNS, CDR2 SASEGT. With 2 bases removed from V and 2 bases from J, the gap between germline ends came to 10 bases. The CDR3: CASSELGSTYNEQFF. CDR3 sequence (DNA): TGTGCCAGCAGTGAACTAGGATCAACCTACAATGAGCAGTTCTTC.

This rearrangement joins TRBV21-1 to TRBJ1-6. TRBV21-1 is a known pseudogene. There are 15 residues in the CDR3. The CDR3 region has the DNA TGTGCCAGCAGCCCGTGCGGGGGTTACAATTCACCCCTCCACTTT. Translated: CASSPCGGYNSPLHF.